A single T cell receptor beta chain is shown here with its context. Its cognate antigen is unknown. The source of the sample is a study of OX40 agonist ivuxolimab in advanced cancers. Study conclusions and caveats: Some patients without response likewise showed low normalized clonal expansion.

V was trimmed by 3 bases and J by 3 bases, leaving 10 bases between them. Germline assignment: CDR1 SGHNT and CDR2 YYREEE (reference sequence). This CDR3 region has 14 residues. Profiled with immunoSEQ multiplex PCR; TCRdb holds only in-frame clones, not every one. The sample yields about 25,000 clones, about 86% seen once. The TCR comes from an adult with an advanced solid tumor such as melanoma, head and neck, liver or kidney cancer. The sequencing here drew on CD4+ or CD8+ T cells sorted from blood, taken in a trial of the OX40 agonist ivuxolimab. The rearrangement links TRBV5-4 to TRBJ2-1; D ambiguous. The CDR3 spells CASSSRSFYNEQFF. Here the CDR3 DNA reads TGTGCCAGCAGCTCGAGGTCCTTCTACAATGAGCAGTTCTTC.